This TCR beta chain was found in a study of breast tumors, draining lymph nodes, adjacent tissues. Findings of the study overall: Tumor TCR diversity was below lymph nodes but above nontumor tissue. The data were judged consistent with most tumor T cells coming from lymph node and expanding in tumor. Tumor and nontumor repertoires were significantly more similar in luminal-like than in basal-like breast cancer.

The CDR3 extends over 14 amino acids. The germline V gene has CDR1 SGHTS and CDR2 YDEGEE. Trimming left V 2 bases short and J 4 bases short, with 9 bases between. TCRdb re-called the multiplex PCR reads with MiXCR, one entry per CDR3 protein. The table has about 270,000 distinct CDR3 sequences, 30% seen once. This clonotype was picked up many times. No antigen is known for it. Axillary draining lymph nodes of breast cancer patients supplied the node samples. This receptor was identified in a female donor with breast cancer. Some clones in this sample may be carry-over from other donors' samples. The specimen was axillary lymph node tissue. The rearrangement links TRBV5-8 to TRBJ2-2; D is unclear. CDR3 region: CASSFGGRTGELFF. For the CDR3, the DNA is TGTGCCAGCAGCTTCGGCGGTCGCACCGGGGAGCTGTTTTTT.